The T cell receptor beta chain under discussion was sequenced for a study of cytomegalovirus exposure and HLA in healthy donors. It was with 60 Vbeta and 13 Jbeta primers that the PCR ran. Some clones are missing from TCRdb's copy, which holds only in-frame ones; the method was immunoSEQ multiplex PCR. The table lists some 170,000 clones, about 72% of them singletons. This CDR3 has 14 amino acids. V lost 3 bases to trimming and J lost 2 bases; unmatched junction nucleotides: 1. The germline V gene encodes CDR1 LNHDA and CDR2 SQIVND (reference sequence). In regard to this clone: The sample holds other DNA sequences that translate to the same CDR3.

The chain employs TRBV19 and TRBJ2-7; 10 bases align to TRBD1. This TCR was recovered from a human donor in good health. The sequenced sample was PBMCs. Here the CDR3 DNA reads TGTGCCAGTAGTATGGGGACAGGGGCCTACGAGCAGTACTTC. This translates into CASSMGTGAYEQYF. The whole variable domain, filled in from reference TRBV19 and TRBJ2-7, reads DGGITQSPKYLFRKEGQNVTLSCEQNLNHDAMYWYRQDPGQGLRLIYYSQIVNDFQKGDIAEGYSVSREKKESFPLTVTSAQKNPTAFYLCASSMGTGAYEQYFGPGTRLTVT.